The 5 T cell receptor beta chains below come from one sample, sequenced in a study of shared clonotypes between healthy human individuals. Sequencing used immunoSEQ multiplex PCR; TCRdb keeps in-frame clones, though not all of them. The data contain about half a million clones, more than 75% of them seen just once; the ten biggest clones take up 12%. The material sequenced was PBMCs. The receptors were sampled from a woman aged 40 to 50 in good health. Some clones in this sample may be carry-over from other donors' samples.

The gene calls are TRBV25-1 and TRBJ2-1, with 11 bases that match TRBD2. Germline V gene sequence: CDR1 MGHDK, CDR2 SYGVNS. Trimming at V came to 6 bases and at J to 0 bases, leaving 7 bases not matched to a gene. CDR3 length: 17 residues. The DNA of the CDR3 is TGTGCCAGCAGAGAAACTAGCGGGAGAGGCTCCTACAATGAGCAGTTCTTC. Translation: CASRETSGRGSYNEQFF.

The V and J genes are TRBV7-2 and TRBJ1-4; 9 bases align to TRBD1. The junction had 2 bases not matched to a gene; V was cut back by 4 bases and J by 8 bases. In germline, CDR1 is SGHTA, CDR2 FQGNSA. The length of the CDR3 is 13 residues. This chain's CDR3 is CASSWTGVEKLFF. The CDR3 coding sequence is TGTGCCAGCAGCTGGACAGGGGTCGAAAAACTGTTTTTT.

As concerns this clone: One end of the junction does not line up with germline, which may come from a read error. Other DNA sequences from this sample encode an identical CDR3 as well. The CDR3 is CASRSILAKNIQYF. In DNA, the CDR3 is TGCGCCAGCAGGTCTATCCTAGCCAAAAACATTCAGTACTTC. The rearrangement joins TRBV27 to TRBJ2-4; D is unclear. Germline V gene sequence: CDR1 MNHEY, CDR2 SMNVEV (reference sequence). The CDR3 runs to 14 residues.

The rearrangement links TRBV7-9 to TRBJ2-5; no clear D gene. Germline CDR1 and CDR2: SEHNR and FQNEAQ (reference sequence). Between the trimmed V and J ends, which lost 0 bases and 2 bases, there was a span of 1 base. This CDR3 region has 12 residues. The CDR3 loop is CASSLAQETQYF. Here the CDR3 DNA reads TGTGCCAGCAGCTTAGCTCAAGAGACCCAGTACTTC.

The chain combines TRBV11-2 with TRBJ2-7; D is ambiguous. Per the germline V gene, CDR1 is SGHAT and CDR2 is FQNNGV. The CDR3 sequence is 14 residues long. V lost 0 bases, J lost 2 bases, and 8 bases lay in between. This chain's CDR3 is CASSLDFGTYEQYF. The CDR3, as DNA: TGTGCCAGCAGCTTAGATTTCGGTACCTACGAGCAGTACTTC.